This paragraph reports one T cell receptor beta chain. The data stem from a study of blood T cell repertoires in COVID-19. Repertoires were generated with immunoSEQ multiplex PCR, while TCRdb's copy carries only in-frame clones and drops some. Among over 70,000 clones listed, over 60% were seen once. Looked up from germline, CDR1 is SGHNT and CDR2 is YYREEE (reference sequence). The CDR3 contains 16 residues. V lost 3 bases, J lost 1 base, and 6 bases stayed unmatched. The source of this sequence is a human donor in a cohort sampled during active COVID-19. V and J are TRBV5-4 and TRBJ2-3; 9 bases align to TRBD1. The sequenced sample was peripheral blood. CDR3 protein: CASSWDRDRGTDTQYF. The CDR3 nucleotides are TGTGCCAGCAGCTGGGACCGGGACAGGGGCACAGATACGCAGTATTTT.